These 15 T cell receptor beta chains originate from one sample sequenced in a study of shared T cell receptors in the human thymus. Data came from immunoSEQ multiplex PCR; TCRdb stores just in-frame clones and leaves some out. The sample comprises hundreds of thousands of clones, 87% of which are singletons, and 0.009% to 0.0095% rests with the top ten. This sample also belongs to another study, concerning human thymus T cells.

The sequencing sample was made of thymocytes. The receptors derive from a boy younger than two with a congenital heart defect.

This clone has a single count. The genes are TRBV6-5 and TRBJ1-5; D might be TRBD1 (6 bases). CDR1 MNHEY and CDR2 SVGAGI come from the germline V gene. This CDR3 region has 15 residues. The V and J ends lost 2 bases and 3 bases respectively, with 11 bases between them. DNA of the CDR3: TGTGCCAGCAGTTACAGCCGACAGGCCAATCAGCCCCAGCATTTT. Its protein product is CASSYSRQANQPQHF.

This chain uses TRBV13 with TRBJ2-7; the D gene is possibly TRBD2 (6 bases). This CDR3 has 17 residues. CDR1 and CDR2 from the germline V gene are PRHDT and FYEKMQ (reference sequence). Trimming removed 2 bases from V and 1 base from J, with 18 bases in between. CDR3 sequence reads: CASSLLLGPRGSYEQYF. DNA of the CDR3: TGTGCCAGCAGCTTATTACTAGGGCCGCGGGGTTCCTACGAGCAGTACTTC.

The chain joins TRBV5-6 to TRBJ2-3, with TRBD2 matching over 10 bases. The germline gives CDR1 SGHDT, CDR2 YYEEEE. This CDR3 has 15 residues. V shed 5 bases and J 4 bases; nucleotides not matched to a gene: 7. The CDR3 region is CASRSLAGASDTQYF. The CDR3 DNA reads TGTGCCAGCAGATCCCTAGCGGGAGCGTCAGATACGCAGTATTTT.

The V and J genes are TRBV5-6 and TRBJ2-5; a weak D match, TRBD2 (5 bases). Germline-derived CDR1 and CDR2 are SGHDT and YYEEEE. The CDR3 has 17 residues. The germline V and J ends were trimmed by 4 bases and 2 bases, with 21 bases remaining between them. The CDR3 nucleotides read TGTGCCAGCAGCAGGCGGGCTCGCCCTGATTTACAAGAGACCCAGTACTTC. Protein sequence: CASSRRARPDLQETQYF.

CDR3 sequence reads: CASSVGVGGISGNTIYF. CDR3 nucleotide sequence: TGTGCCAGCAGCGTAGGGGTTGGAGGTATCTCTGGAAACACCATATATTTT. V usage is TRBV9 and J usage is TRBJ1-3; no clear D. This CDR3 has 17 residues. Germline V gene lookup returns CDR1 SGDLS and CDR2 YYNGEE. The V and J ends lost 0 bases and 0 bases respectively, with 13 bases between them. Looking up the rest from reference TRBV9 and TRBJ1-3 gives the full variable domain: DSGVTQTPKHLITATGQRVTLRCSPRSGDLSVYWYQQSLDQGLQFLIQYYNGEERAKGNILERFSAQQFPDLHSELNLSSLELGDSALYFCASSVGVGGISGNTIYFGEGSWLTVV.

This chain joins TRBV11-2 and TRBJ1-4; no reliable D call. The CDR3 has 13 residues. Germline V gene sequence: CDR1 SGHAT, CDR2 FQNNGV. The V and J ends lost 7 bases and 0 bases respectively, with 6 bases between them. The CDR3 here is CASTCATNEKLFF. CDR3 coding DNA: TGTGCCAGCACCTGTGCAACTAATGAAAAACTGTTTTTT.

V usage is TRBV4-3 and J usage is TRBJ2-5, with D tentatively TRBD1 (6 bases). Germline CDR1 LGHNA, CDR2 YSLEER. The CDR3 extends over 13 amino acids. V lost 6 bases, J lost 5 bases, and 13 bases lay in between. The CDR3, as DNA: TGCGCCAGCAGTAACAGGGATTCGGAGACCCAGTACTTC. Translating it yields CASSNRDSETQYF.

The chain couples TRBV9 to TRBJ2-6; D is possibly TRBD1 (5 bases). This CDR3 comprises 15 residues. Germline V lookup: CDR1 SGDLS, CDR2 YYNGEE. V lost 4 bases and J lost 4, with 12 bases in between. The DNA for the CDR3 is TGTGCCAGCAGCATCAGGGTTGACGGGGCCAACGTCCTGACTTTC. Its translation: CASSIRVDGANVLTF. Variable domain in full (rest from reference TRBV9 and TRBJ2-6): DSGVTQTPKHLITATGQRVTLRCSPRSGDLSVYWYQQSLDQGLQFLIQYYNGEERAKGNILERFSAQQFPDLHSELNLSSLELGDSALYFCASSIRVDGANVLTFGAGSRLTVL.

The chain carries TRBV9 and TRBJ2-1; TRBD2 agrees at 13 bases. The V and J ends lost 1 base and 9 bases, in that order; junction bases with no gene match: 22. CDR3 size: 21 residues. Germline V gene sequence: CDR1 SGDLS, CDR2 YYNGEE. CDR3 residues: CASSVYGGVTSGGAALGEQFF. The CDR3 DNA is TGTGCCAGCAGCGTATATGGAGGGGTTACTAGCGGGGGGGCCGCGTTAGGTGAGCAGTTCTTC.

The rearrangement uses TRBV12-5 and TRBJ2-5; D is uncertain. The CDR3 is 11 amino acids. Between the trimmed V and J ends, which lost 5 bases and 4 bases, there was a span of 5 bases. Germline lookup yields CDR1 LGHNT and CDR2 FRNRAP. The CDR3 region is CASGTGETQYF. The DNA for the CDR3 is TGTGCTAGTGGTACCGGAGAGACCCAGTACTTC.

This clone came up once. This chain connects TRBV27 to TRBJ2-7; a weak D match, TRBD2 (6 bases). Germline V CDR1 and CDR2: MNHEY, SMNVEV (reference sequence). With 6 bases removed from V and 5 bases from J, the gap between germline ends came to 17 bases. The CDR3 is 14 residues long. The CDR3 reads CASRGRGWADEQYF. The CDR3 bases are TGTGCCAGCAGGGGTCGGGGGTGGGCGGACGAGCAGTACTTC.

The chain couples TRBV10-1 to TRBJ2-1; 10 bases match TRBD1. Trimming cost V 0 bases and J 5 bases; bases outside gene matches: 1. The CDR3 has 15 amino acids. From germline, CDR1 is WNHNN and CDR2 SYGVQD (reference sequence). The CDR3: CASSESGQGNNEQFF. The CDR3 DNA follows: TGCGCCAGCAGTGAGTCGGGACAGGGGAACAATGAGCAGTTCTTC.

The chain carries TRBV5-6 and TRBJ2-7; 7 positions agree with TRBD1. The germline gives CDR1 SGHDT, CDR2 YYEEEE. The CDR3 extends over 14 amino acids. Unmatched junction bases numbered 8, after V lost 5 bases and J lost 3 bases. The CDR3 DNA follows: TGTGCCAGCAGGACAGGGAACGCCGACTACGAGCAGTACTTC. The encoded protein is CASRTGNADYEQYF.

This chain joins TRBV5-6 and TRBJ1-4, with 7 bases identical to TRBD1. The J segment lost 5 bases and the V segment lost 4 bases, leaving 5 bases of the junction unmatched. The CDR3 is made up of 14 amino acids. From germline, CDR1 is SGHDT and CDR2 YYEEEE. The CDR3: CASSRGTVNEKLFF. The CDR3 DNA sequence: TGTGCCAGCAGCCGCGGGACAGTAAATGAAAAACTGTTTTTT. The variable domain in full, with the rest retrieved from reference TRBV5-6 and TRBJ1-4, is DAGVTQSPTHLIKTRGQQVTLRCSPKSGHDTVSWYQQALGQGPQFIFQYYEEEERQRGNFPDRFSGHQFPNYSSELNVNALLLGDSALYLCASSRGTVNEKLFFGSGTQLSVL.

In its sample, this clone was seen once. The chain couples TRBV6-5 to TRBJ2-7; 13 nucleotides match TRBD2. The CDR3 sequence is 14 residues long. J gave up 5 bases and V 6 bases, and 4 bases lay outside the gene matches. Germline V gene lookup returns CDR1 MNHEY and CDR2 SVGAGI. In DNA, the CDR3 is TGTGCCAGCAGGGGACTAGCGGGAAACAACGAGCAGTACTTC. It yields the protein CASRGLAGNNEQYF.